The rows below give T cell receptor beta chains drawn from one sample of a study of beta chain features in type 1 diabetes. Sequenced by immunoSEQ multiplex PCR; TCRdb stores in-frame clones only, minus some. The table lists roughly 150,000 clones, 11% of them singletons. The specimen sequenced was central memory CD4+ T cells from blood. These receptor sequences come from a man younger than 35 in good health. Both conserved end residues are part of each CDR3. The D gene is left open where the match is weak. Clone size is not always given. Where it is, it says once, few, many or a class for expanded clones.

TRBJ1-5 | - | TRBV4-3 | - | CASSQEIGQPQHF | TGCGCCAGCAGCCAAGAGATCGGTCAGCCCCAGCATTTT
TRBJ2-2 | - | TRBV5-1 | - | CASSRDQQGTGELFF | TGCGCCAGCAGCCGCGATCAACAGGGCACCGGGGAGCTGTTTTTT
TRBJ1-1 | - | TRBV7-9 | - | CASILDLEAFF | TGTGCCAGCATCCTAGACCTTGAAGCTTTCTTT
TRBJ1-2 | - | TRBV18 | - | CASSPDRTYGYTF | TGTGCCAGCTCACCCGACAGAACCTATGGCTACACCTTC
TRBJ1-6 | - | TRBV5-6 | - | CASSLEAGLPASPLHF | TGTGCCAGCAGCTTAGAAGCGGGTCTGCCGGCATCACCCCTCCACTTT
TRBJ2-3 | - | TRBV7-2 | - | CASSFLADTQYF | TGTGCCAGCAGCTTCTTGGCAGATACGCAGTATTTT
TRBJ2-3 | many | TRBV28 | - | CAYLDRSADTQYF | TGTGCCTACTTGGACAGAAGTGCAGATACGCAGTATTTT
TRBJ2-7 | - | TRBV27 | TRBD1 | CASSPDRENSYEQYF | TGTGCCAGCAGCCCCGACAGGGAAAACTCCTACGAGCAGTACTTC
TRBJ1-1 | - | TRBV6-5 | - | CASNPWRGMNTEAFF | TGTGCCAGCAACCCCTGGCGGGGAATGAACACTGAAGCTTTCTTT
TRBJ2-7 | few | TRBV28 | - | CASSPRTNEQYF | TGTGCCAGCAGCCCTCGGACAAACGAGCAGTACTTC
TRBJ1-6 | - | TRBV7-2 | - | CASSLDGRVNSPLHF | TGTGCCAGCAGCTTAGATGGCAGGGTCAATTCACCCCTCCACTTT
TRBJ2-7 | few | TRBV5-1 | TRBD2 | CASSLSGTAALYEQYF | TGCGCCAGCAGCCTAAGCGGGACTGCCGCCCTCTACGAGCAGTACTTC
TRBJ2-1 | once | TRBV6-6 | TRBD2 | CASSRRTSGTFF | TGTGCCAGCAGCCGAAGGACTAGCGGGACGTTCTTC
TRBJ1-6 | few | TRBV6-1 | - | CAIGPWDSPLHF | TGTGCCATAGGGCCTTGGGATTCACCCCTCCACTTT
TRBJ1-1 | - | TRBV7-8 | - | CASSPRTDTEAFF | TGTGCCAGCAGCCCACGGACAGATACTGAAGCTTTCTTT
TRBJ1-2 | few | TRBV18 | - | CASSPEGGGSSNYGYTF | TGTGCCAGCTCACCCGAGGGGGGCGGATCGTCTAACTATGGCTACACCTTC
TRBJ1-1 | once | TRBV27 | TRBD1 | CASSFLGQRSEAFF | TGTGCCAGCAGTTTCTTGGGACAGAGGTCTGAAGCTTTCTTT
TRBJ2-5 | few | TRBV5-1 | TRBD1 | CASSGYRGSETQYF | TGCGCCAGCAGCGGATACAGGGGTTCAGAGACCCAGTACTTC
TRBJ2-2 | - | TRBV7-3 | - | CASSTGPNTGELFF | TGTGCCAGCAGCACTGGACCCAACACCGGGGAGCTGTTTTTT
TRBJ2-3 | - | TRBV10-3 | TRBD1 | CAIGQGQGGDTQYF | TGTGCCATCGGCCAGGGACAGGGTGGAGATACGCAGTATTTT
TRBJ2-3 | - | TRBV29-1 | - | CSGVRGRADTQYF | TGCAGCGGGGTTAGGGGCCGCGCAGATACGCAGTATTTT
TRBJ1-6 | - | TRBV7-6 | - | CASSLGGFGSPLHF | TGTGCCAGCAGCTTAGGGGGCTTTGGGTCACCCCTCCACTTT
TRBJ2-7 | many | TRBV28 | - | CASRTGTGTYEQYF | TGTGCCAGCAGAACCGGGACGGGTACCTACGAGCAGTACTTC
TRBJ2-3 | - | TRBV5-1 | TRBD1 | CASSFSSLGQAKDTQYF | TGCGCCAGCAGCTTTTCCTCTCTCGGACAGGCCAAGGATACGCAGTATTTT
TRBJ1-5 | - | TRBV5-6 | TRBD1 | CASSNRDRGRFSNQPQHF | TGTGCCAGCAGCAACCGGGACAGGGGCCGATTTAGCAATCAGCCCCAGCATTTT
TRBJ2-7 | - | TRBV5-1 | - | CASSPDRNYEQYF | TGCGCCAGCAGCCCCGACAGGAACTACGAGCAGTACTTC
TRBJ2-3 | many | TRBV5-1 | - | CASSLEVRDTQYF | TGCGCCAGCAGCTTGGAAGTGCGAGATACGCAGTATTTT
TRBJ2-2 | few | TRBV7-2 | - | CASSFGTPGSGELFF | TGTGCCAGCAGCTTCGGGACCCCAGGGTCCGGGGAGCTGTTTTTT
TRBJ2-7 | few | TRBV6-5 | TRBD2 | CASSSPGRGVYEQYF | TGTGCCAGCAGTTCCCCTGGGAGGGGAGTCTACGAGCAGTACTTC
TRBJ2-3 | - | TRBV9 | - | CASSVDLVGNTQYF | TGTGCCAGCAGCGTAGATTTAGTGGGAAATACGCAGTATTTT
TRBJ2-2 | few | TRBV28 | - | CASSFQRPGNTGELFF | TGTGCCAGCAGTTTCCAGCGCCCGGGGAACACCGGGGAGCTGTTTTTT
TRBJ1-2 | few | TRBV6-5 | - | CASRRQDLANYGYTF | TGTGCCAGCAGAAGACAGGACCTCGCTAACTATGGCTACACCTTC
TRBJ2-7 | - | TRBV11-1 | TRBD1 | CASSLARWTGGSYEQYF | TGTGCCAGCAGCTTAGCGCGGTGGACAGGGGGCTCCTACGAGCAGTACTTC
TRBJ2-5 | - | TRBV20-1 | - | CSAGRLETQYF | TGCAGTGCGGGACGGCTGGAGACCCAGTACTTC
TRBJ2-3 | - | TRBV15 | - | CATSRDPGTDTQYF | TGTGCCACCAGCAGAGACCCTGGAACAGATACGCAGTATTTT
TRBJ2-1 | - | TRBV5-1 | TRBD1 | CASSLRDSNEQFF | TGCGCCAGCAGCTTGAGGGACAGCAATGAGCAGTTCTTC
TRBJ2-1 | - | TRBV7-2 | - | CASSFYGANEQFF | TGTGCCAGCAGCTTTTACGGGGCCAATGAGCAGTTCTTC